Detailed here is one T cell receptor beta chain. The target of this receptor is not known. Per-base qualities were not stored, and no clone one base away is much larger. These data are taken from a study of shared clonotypes between healthy human individuals (dated by TCRdb to about 2020). Some background on the complete study: The cohort included three men and a couple of women between 18 and 49 years of age. Leukapheresis yielded between about 0.9 and 9.5 billion PBMCs per donor. Libraries were prepared and TCR repertoires were sequenced by different laboratories using diverse techniques, in order to increase sequencing depth and limit assay-specific biases. To estimate repertoire size and how much clonotypes are shared between individuals, the study performed deep sequencing of blood TCR repertoires from about five healthy adults. Per donor, three plates each were used for CD4 naive and CD4 memory, two for CD8 naive, and one for CD8 memory.

CD8 naive samples consisted of CD45RO-negative cells that were positively selected for CCR7, yielding a CD45RA+CCR7+ population without TemRA cells. Donors were healthy HIV-negative adults with no recently reported acute infections or vaccinations. Every donor was a Caucasian adult residing in Nashville, Tennessee, USA. After blood collection by leukapheresis, PBMCs were isolated using Ficoll-Histopaque density gradient centrifugation and then cryopreserved in the vapor phase of liquid nitrogen. Analytical flow cytometry was used to check the purity and quantity of each magnetically sorted T cell population. From each sorted fraction, genomic DNA was isolated and quantified by UV absorbance on a Nanodrop 2000c. Here is what the overall study found, with its caveats: Naive subsets generally had larger estimated clonotype richness than memory subsets. Only blood was sampled, and tissue TCR repertoires likely differ from those in blood. Even with the large sequencing depth, rarefaction of the sorted-subset datasets indicated that sequencing was incomplete. Pairwise subsampling led to the expectation that sequencing depth would affect the degree of clonotype sharing among donors. Sharing across a few donors was observed for roughly 5.4% of naive CD4, over 3% of naive CD8, over 2% of memory CD4, and roughly 0.4% of memory CD8 clonotypes. The genetic and exposure-history diversity represented was limited by the small number of donors. Compared with non-shared clonotypes, the clonotypes found in all four sorted-subset donors had higher generation probabilities.

Using the deep immunoSEQ assay, multiplex PCR amplified TCR CDR3 regions from genomic DNA. Extracted genomic DNA from each cell subset was spread evenly across all wells of several immunoSEQ 96-well plates, with each plate serving as a replicate. Each replicate PCR for sorted subsets received roughly 0.2 ug genomic DNA, equal to roughly 29,000 T cell genomes. Purified libraries were measured with a Qubit 3.0 fluorometer, size-checked on a Bioanalyzer 2100, and measured again with the KAPA Library Quantification kit. Every immunoSEQ 96-well plate was sequenced on a dedicated single-read 150-cycle Illumina NextSeq 550 flow cell. The published analysis was carried out like this. Because the immunoSEQ output held only junctional sequences and lacked quality scores, the filtering could not match the filtering applied to full-length reads. To assign V/J genes and CDR3, sequences were annotated using PyIR, a Python wrapper for IgBLAST v1.9, with IMGT germline references. Reads were filtered out if the reads had weak V/J assignments (E-value above 1e-6), no CDR3, stop codons, out-of-frame junctions, or ambiguous translated residues. V3J clonotypes were defined by identical inferred V gene, J gene, and CDR3 amino acid sequence. The percentage overlap between two repertoires was calculated by dividing the number of shared unique clonotypes by the size of the smaller repertoire. RTK rarefaction, the Chao1 estimator, and Recon v2.1 estimates of unobserved clonotypes were used to assess repertoire richness. Generation probabilities for all TCRbeta clonotypes obtained by the gDNA method from a handful of donors were computed using OLGA. Imported from immuneACCESS, the table was reduced by TCRdb to in-frame sequences with V and J called. These copies leave out some clones; in studies compared against another copy, an unresolved V gene accounts for under half, and the cause of the remainder is not known. The V and J calls and the clone size are those of that table, but D and trimming were determined from the DNA. In this sample the table shows approximately 2,000,000 clones, roughly 93% of which occur a single time. The ten largest clones take up about 1.7% of the sample.

V was cut back by 6 bases and J by 3 bases, leaving a gap of 18 bases between them. Sequences SNHLY (CDR1) and FYNNEI (CDR2) are obtained from the germline V gene. Reading from cysteine to phenylalanine, the CDR3 counts 15 amino acids. The sequence is cut down to CDR3 DNA, 45 bases in frame from base 1. The V and J segments used are TRBV2 and TRBJ2-7; the D gene is possibly TRBD1 or TRBD2, with 6 bases matching each. The specimen was naive CD8+ T cells from PBMCs. Read against the paper, the sample's cell subset or site label means: CD45RA+CCR7+. The receptor's source is a man between 18 and 35 years old in good health. Some clones in this sample may be carry-over from other donors' samples. The CDR3 protein: CASRGRSGDRYEQYF. The bases read TGTGCCAGCAGGGGGAGGTCAGGGGATCGCTACGAGCAGTACTTC.